This T cell receptor (beta chain) was identified in a study of cytomegalovirus exposure and HLA in healthy donors. 13 Jbeta primers and 60 Vbeta primers were used for the PCR. Assay: immunoSEQ multiplex PCR; the TCRdb copy retains only in-frame clones and omits some. The data show 150,000 to 200,000 clones, with roughly four fifths seen just once and around 4.3% held by the top ten. The V end lost 2 bases, the J end lost 8 bases, and 10 bases lay between the germline ends. The CDR3 contains 14 residues. Germline CDR1 and CDR2: MNHNS and SASEGT. The source material was PBMCs. The rearrangement joins TRBV6-1 to TRBJ1-6; D remains ambiguous. This TCR derives from a man aged 50-59 years in good health and CMV-seropositive. The CDR3 bases are TGTGCCAGCAGTGAAAGCGGCGGATATTCACCCCTCCACTTT. Protein sequence: CASSESGGYSPLHF.